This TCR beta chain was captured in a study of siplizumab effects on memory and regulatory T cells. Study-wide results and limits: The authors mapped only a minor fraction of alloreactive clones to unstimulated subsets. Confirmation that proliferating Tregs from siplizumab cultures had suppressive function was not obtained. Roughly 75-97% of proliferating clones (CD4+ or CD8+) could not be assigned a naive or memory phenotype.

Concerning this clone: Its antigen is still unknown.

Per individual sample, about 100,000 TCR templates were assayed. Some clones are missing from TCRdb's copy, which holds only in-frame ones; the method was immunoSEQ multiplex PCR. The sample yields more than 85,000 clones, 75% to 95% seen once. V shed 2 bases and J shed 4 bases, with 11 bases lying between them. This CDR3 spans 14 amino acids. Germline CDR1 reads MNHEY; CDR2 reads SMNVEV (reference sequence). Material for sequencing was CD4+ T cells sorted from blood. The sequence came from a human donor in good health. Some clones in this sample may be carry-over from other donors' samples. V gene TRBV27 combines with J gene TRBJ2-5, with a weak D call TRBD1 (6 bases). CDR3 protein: CASSLNRGGETQYF. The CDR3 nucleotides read TGTGCCAGCAGTTTAAACCGAGGGGGAGAGACCCAGTACTTC.